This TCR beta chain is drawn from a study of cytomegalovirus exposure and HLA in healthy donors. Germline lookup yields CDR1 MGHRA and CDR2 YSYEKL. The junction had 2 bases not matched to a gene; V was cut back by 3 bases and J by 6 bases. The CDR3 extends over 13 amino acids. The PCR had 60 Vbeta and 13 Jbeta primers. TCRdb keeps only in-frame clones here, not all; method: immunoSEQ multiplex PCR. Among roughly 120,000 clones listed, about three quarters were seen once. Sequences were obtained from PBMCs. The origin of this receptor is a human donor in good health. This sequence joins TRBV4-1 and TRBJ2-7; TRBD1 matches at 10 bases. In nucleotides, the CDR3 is TGCGCCAGCAGCCAGACAGGGGGCACCGAGCAGTACTTC. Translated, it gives CASSQTGGTEQYF.